A single sample is the source of the 15 T cell receptor beta chains below, sequenced in a study of shared clonotypes between healthy human individuals. Here immunoSEQ multiplex PCR was the method, and the copy in TCRdb shows in-frame clones only, minus some. The table records 2 million to 3 million clones, over 85% of them present only once. Sequences were obtained from naive CD4+ T cells from PBMCs. Subset noted: CD45RA+ positively selected. All receptors come from a man in his late teens or twenties in good health. Some clones in this sample may be carry-over from other donors' samples.

The gene calls are TRBV14 and TRBJ1-1; D ambiguous. CDR3 length: 15 residues. Looked up from germline, CDR1 is SGHDN and CDR2 is FVKESK. The V end lost 3 bases, the J end lost 0 bases, and 11 bases lay between the germline ends. CDR3 in DNA: TGTGCCAGCAGCCATTATCGGGATATGAACACTGAAGCTTTCTTT. Its translation: CASSHYRDMNTEAFF.

About this clone itself: The junction and the germline gene differ at one end; a read error may be behind it. The V gene is TRBV18, the J gene TRBJ2-5; possibly TRBD1 or TRBD2 for D (6 bases each). Germline loops: CDR1 KGHSH, CDR2 LQKENI. This CDR3 has 15 residues. This CDR3 is CASSPPPRGAETQYF. For the CDR3, the DNA is TGTGCCAGCTCGCCACCCCCGAGGGGGGCGGAGACCCAGTACTTC.

This chain connects TRBV6-6 to TRBJ1-1; perhaps TRBD1 as D (6 bases). The length of the CDR3 is 15 residues. Germline V gene data show CDR1 as MNHNY and CDR2 as SVGAGI (reference sequence). V lost 9 bases and J lost 0, with 17 bases in between. The CDR3 protein is CASWGSGHVNTEAFF. The CDR3 region has the DNA TGTGCCAGTTGGGGTTCGGGACATGTGAACACTGAAGCTTTCTTT.

To note about this clone: Additional DNA sequences in this sample encode the identical CDR3. CDR3 nucleotide sequence: TGTGCCAGCAGCTTGGCCGGGGTAGATGAGCAGTTCTTC. Amino acid sequence: CASSLAGVDEQFF. The chain is built from TRBV5-4 and TRBJ2-1, with a tentative D call TRBD2 (5 bases). Germline V gene data show CDR1 as SGHNT and CDR2 as YYREEE (reference sequence). Trimming pared 0 bases from V and 8 bases from J, leaving 9 bases between. CDR3 length equals 13 residues.

This clone was found once. J is TRBJ1-2 and V is TRBV5-8, with a possible D match to TRBD1 (5 bases). From germline, CDR1 is SGHTS and CDR2 YDEGEE. This CDR3 has 16 residues. Trimming removed 4 bases at V and 7 bases at J, with 23 bases between. CDR3 bases: TGTGCCAGCAGCCGACGGCAGGGTGGTATTGTTCGTGGCTACACCTTC. Translated, it gives CASSRRQGGIVRGYTF.

This sequence joins TRBV30 and TRBJ2-2; tentative D call: TRBD2 (6 bases). This CDR3 is built from 12 residues. Trimming pared 4 bases from V and 7 bases from J, leaving 10 bases between. The germline gives CDR1 GTSNPN, CDR2 SVGIG (reference sequence). The CDR3 bases are TGTGCCTGGACCCGGGGGAACGGGGAGCTGTTTTTT. This sequence encodes CAWTRGNGELFF. The variable domain in full, completed from reference TRBV30 and TRBJ2-2, reads SQTIHQWPATLVQPVGSPLSLECTVEGTSNPNLYWYRQAAGRGLQLLFYSVGIGQISSEVPQNLSASRPQDRQFILSSKKLLLSDSGFYLCAWTRGNGELFFGEGSRLTVL.

The chain recombines TRBV2 with TRBJ1-1, with D tentatively TRBD1 (5 bases). CDR3 length: 13 amino acids. The V end was cut by 4 bases, the J end by 4 bases, with 10 bases between. Germline assignment: CDR1 SNHLY and CDR2 FYNNEI. CDR3 bases: TGTGCCAGCAGTGTTCAGGGAACCACTGAAGCTTTCTTT. Residues: CASSVQGTTEAFF. The full variable domain, its missing parts supplied by reference TRBV2 and TRBJ1-1, is EPEVTQTPSHQVTQMGQEVILRCVPISNHLYFYWYRQILGQKVEFLVSFYNNEISEKSEIFDDQFSVERPDGSNFTLKIRSTKLEDSAMYFCASSVQGTTEAFFGQGTRLTVV.

The V and J genes are TRBV9 and TRBJ2-1; TRBD2 aligns across 8 bases. With 7 bases clipped from V and 5 bases from J, the junction kept 2 bases outside the gene matches. CDR1 is SGDLS and CDR2 is YYNGEE in the germline V gene. CDR3 length: 12 amino acids. This CDR3 reads CASGREDNEQFF. CDR3 coding DNA: TGTGCCAGCGGGCGGGAGGACAATGAGCAGTTCTTC.

The rearrangement uses TRBV5-1 and TRBJ2-5, with D possibly TRBD2 on 6 matching bases. Per germline, CDR1 SGHRS and CDR2 YFSETQ. V was shortened by 2 bases and J by 1 base, with 12 bases between the two germline ends. This CDR3 has 15 amino acids. For the CDR3, the DNA is TGCGCCAGCAGCTTCGGAGGGAGTGGCCAAGAGACCCAGTACTTC. Translating it yields CASSFGGSGQETQYF.

CDR3 in DNA: TGTGCCAGCAGTGGTCGTCCCGGGACAGGGAAAACCTACAATGAGCAGTTCTTC. It yields the protein CASSGRPGTGKTYNEQFF. The genes are TRBV6-1 and TRBJ2-1; 9 nucleotides match TRBD1. This CDR3 is built from 18 residues. Germline V gene data show CDR1 as MNHNS and CDR2 as SASEGT. After removal of 4 bases from V and 2 bases from J, the junction contained 12 bases not matched to a gene.

V is TRBV6-6 and J is TRBJ2-7, with D possibly being TRBD1 (6 bases). CDR1 MNHNY and CDR2 SVGAGI come from the germline V gene (reference sequence). V was pared by 6 bases and J by 0 bases, with 15 bases between. CDR3 size: 15 residues. CDR3 region: CASRETGSISYEQYF. CDR3 sequence (DNA): TGTGCCAGCAGAGAAACAGGGAGTATCTCCTACGAGCAGTACTTC.

The gene calls are TRBV7-3 and TRBJ2-1, with 9 nucleotides matching TRBD2. V shed 2 bases and J 10 bases; nucleotides not matched to a gene: 3. Germline V gene data show CDR1 as SGHTA and CDR2 as FQGTGA. The CDR3 totals 13 residues. In DNA, the CDR3 is TGTGCCAGCAGCTTAGACGCGGGAGGGGAGCAGTTCTTC. It translates to CASSLDAGGEQFF.

The chain employs TRBV7-9 and TRBJ1-4; 7 bases line up with TRBD1. The CDR3 sequence is 15 residues long. Germline-derived CDR1 and CDR2 are SEHNR and FQNEAQ (reference sequence). V was pared by 5 bases and J by 5 bases, with 8 bases of the junction left unmatched. CDR3 region: CASSATGQLNEKLFF. Written as DNA, the CDR3 is TGTGCCAGCAGCGCAACGGGACAGCTAAATGAAAAACTGTTTTTT.

Concerning this clone: The DNA is omitted, as the CDR3 cannot be located on it reliably, and the CDR3 follows TCRdb's listing. The V call is TRBV21-1, the J call TRBJ2-7; the DNA was not used to check the table's D call, TRBD1. TRBV21-1 is an annotated pseudogene. The CDR3 totals 22 residues, both ends included. The CDR3 is CASSKEGPWGQGASGAPYEQYF.

This chain joins TRBV6-5 and TRBJ2-1; D is possibly TRBD1 or TRBD2 (5 bases each). This CDR3 is built from 12 residues. V was clipped by 5 bases and J by 8 bases, with 10 bases between them. In germline, CDR1 is MNHEY, CDR2 SVGAGI. CDR3 sequence (DNA): TGTGCCAGCAGTCACGTGGGGGATGAGCAGTTCTTC. Encoded protein: CASSHVGDEQFF.